These T cell receptor beta chains were read from a single sample in a study of blood T cell repertoires in COVID-19. Sequencing was performed with immunoSEQ multiplex PCR; in TCRdb, only in-frame clones are kept and a portion is missing. The table shows some 300,000 clones, with more than 80% occurring only once. Sequenced: peripheral blood. These receptors all stem from a woman aged 45-59 years with COVID-19, enrolled during active disease. Both conserved end residues are part of each CDR3. Fields, in order: V gene, D gene, clone size, J gene, CDR3 DNA, CDR3 protein. The D gene is left open where the match is weak. Size is stated for part of the rows, as once, few or many counts, or as a class when the clone is expanded.

TRBV4-2,TRBD2,-,TRBJ2-1,TGTGCCAGCAGCCACCAAAGCTTGACTAGCGCCTACAATGAGCAGTTCTTC,CASSHQSLTSAYNEQFF
TRBV4-1,-,-,TRBJ2-5,TGCGCCAGCAGCCCGAGTGGCGGTGGGCAAGAGACCCAGTACTTC,CASSPSGGGQETQYF
TRBV18,TRBD1,-,TRBJ1-4,TGTGCCAGCTCCATGGGACAGGGGGCAACTAATGAAAAACTGTTTTTT,CASSMGQGATNEKLFF
TRBV9,TRBD1,-,TRBJ2-1,TGTGCCAGCAGCGCAACAAATTCCGGGACAGGGCGGTGGGATGAGCAGTTCTTC,CASSATNSGTGRWDEQFF
TRBV24-1,TRBD1,once,TRBJ2-1,TGTGCCACCAGTGATTTCTCTTTCGGGGACAGGGGCCCTTACAATGAGCAGTTCTTC,CATSDFSFGDRGPYNEQFF
TRBV5-1,-,-,TRBJ2-5,TGCGCCAGCAGCTTTCCGAATAAACTAGAGACCCAGTACTTC,CASSFPNKLETQYF
TRBV19,TRBD1,-,TRBJ1-1,TGTGCCAGTAGTATAGAGAGGGGACAGGGCCGCCTGAACACTGAAGCTTTCTTT,CASSIERGQGRLNTEAFF
TRBV19,TRBD1,-,TRBJ1-1,TGTGCCACCCGCCGGGACAGGGGGCGAAACACTGAAGCTTTCTTT,CATRRDRGRNTEAFF
TRBV19,TRBD2,-,TRBJ2-1,TGTGCCAGTAGGCTAGGGACTAGCGGGAGTATGCTTGAGCAGTTCTTC,CASRLGTSGSMLEQFF
TRBV4-3,TRBD2,-,TRBJ2-2,TGCGCCAGCAGCCGAAGACTAGCGGGAGGGCCCGGCGGGGAGCTGTTTTTT,CASSRRLAGGPGGELFF
TRBV28,TRBD2,-,TRBJ2-7,TGTGCCAGCAGTGCCTTAGCGGGAGCCTACGAGCAGTACTTC,CASSALAGAYEQYF
TRBV29-1,-,-,TRBJ1-1,TGCAGCGTTGAACGACAGGACCTAAACACTGAAGCTTTCTTT,CSVERQDLNTEAFF
TRBV7-9,TRBD1,-,TRBJ2-1,TGTGCCAGCAGCGTAGCGACAGGGCTCGACAATGAGCAGTTCTTC,CASSVATGLDNEQFF
TRBV6-2/TRBV6-3,TRBD2,-,TRBJ2-2,TGTGCCAGCAGTACCGGGGCGGGAGCCGGGGAGCTGTTTTTT,CASSTGAGAGELFF
TRBV11-2,TRBD2,-,TRBJ2-1,TGTGCCAGCAGCTTTAGCGGGAGTAAATCCTACAATGAGCAGTTCTTC,CASSFSGSKSYNEQFF
TRBV3-1/TRBV3-2,-,-,TRBJ1-1,TGTGCCAGCAGCTCCACGTCAAGGAGCACTGAAGCTTTCTTT,CASSSTSRSTEAFF
TRBV5-1,-,-,TRBJ2-1,TGCGCCAGCAGCTTGTTTACCCTAGCGAGCTCCTACAATGAGCAGTTCTTC,CASSLFTLASSYNEQFF
TRBV4-3,TRBD2,-,TRBJ2-5,TGCGCCAGCAGCCACGGACTAGCGGGAGAGAGAGAGACCCAGTACTTC,CASSHGLAGERETQYF
TRBV4-2,TRBD2,-,TRBJ2-5,TGTGCCAGCAGCCCTAGCGGCCGTAGGCGTGAGACCCAGTACTTC,CASSPSGRRRETQYF
TRBV29-1,-,-,TRBJ1-2,TGCAGCGTGGTAACAGGGTCTTGGTATGGCTACACCTTC,CSVVTGSWYGYTF
TRBV2,TRBD1,-,TRBJ2-1,TGTGCCAGCATCCGGGGGGACAGGGTCAATGAGCAGTTCTTC,CASIRGDRVNEQFF
TRBV13,TRBD1,-,TRBJ1-2,TGTGCCAGCAGCACGACAGGGAGGAGGGACTATGGCTACACCTTC,CASSTTGRRDYGYTF
TRBV19,TRBD1,-,TRBJ2-7,TGTGCCAGTAGTACGACAAAGACAGGGAGCTACGAGCAGTACTTC,CASSTTKTGSYEQYF
TRBV28,TRBD2,-,TRBJ2-7,TGTGCCAGCACGATAGGGACTAGCGGAAACTACGAGCAGTACTTC,CASTIGTSGNYEQYF
TRBV6-1,-,-,TRBJ1-2,TGTGCCAGCAGTGAATCGGGGGGCTATGGCTACACCTTC,CASSESGGYGYTF